The 29 T cell receptor beta chains presented below share a single source sample, sequenced in a study of T-cell reconstitution after alpha-beta-depleted transplantation in children. The authors prepared the TCRbeta library with unique molecular identifiers. TCRdb reanalysed the PCR reads using MiXCR and keeps one entry per CDR3 protein. The repertoire has 440,000 or so distinct CDR3 sequences, around two fifths of them found once; the top ten carry approximately 30%. This sample comprised PBMCs, obtained before TCRalphabeta/CD19-depleted stem cell transplant. These receptors were obtained from a girl aged 2 to 10 with aplastic anemia, due to receive a stem cell transplant.

This chain uses TRBV4-2 with TRBJ1-4; possibly TRBD1 for D (5 bases). Trimming pared 5 bases from V and 0 bases from J, leaving 13 bases between. The CDR3 loop spans 16 amino acids. CDR1 is LGHNA and CDR2 is YNFKEQ in the germline V gene. The CDR3 spells CASSMGDLSTNEKLFF. As DNA, the CDR3 is TGTGCCAGCAGCATGGGGGATTTATCAACTAATGAAAAACTGTTTTTT.

This clonotype was recorded many times. The chain uses TRBV20-1 and TRBJ2-3; 10 bases align to TRBD2. This CDR3 region has 15 residues. Looked up from germline, CDR1 is DFQATT and CDR2 is SNEGSKA (reference sequence). With 6 bases clipped from V and 5 bases from J, the junction kept 11 bases outside the gene matches. CDR3 protein: CSAPSKREGGDTQYF. In nucleotides, the CDR3 is TGCAGTGCCCCCTCAAAGCGGGAGGGTGGAGATACGCAGTATTTT.

In its sample, this clonotype was seen a few times. The rearrangement links TRBV27 to TRBJ1-1; D ambiguous. This CDR3 comprises 13 residues. V gave up 0 bases and J gave up 7 bases, with 9 bases separating them. The germline V gene has CDR1 MNHEY and CDR2 SMNVEV (reference sequence). CDR3 bases: TGTGCCAGCAGTTTATCCCTGGGAGGTGAAGCTTTCTTT. It codes for CASSLSLGGEAFF.

This clonotype was seen only a few times. The chain uses TRBV20-1 and TRBJ1-1; no clear D. Germline CDR1 DFQATT, CDR2 SNEGSKA (reference sequence). V was trimmed by 3 bases and J by 2 bases, leaving 10 bases between them. This CDR3 is built from 13 residues. The CDR3 nucleotides are TGCAGTGCTAGTCGGCACTTCAACACTGAAGCTTTCTTT. Protein sequence: CSASRHFNTEAFF.

The chain joins TRBV7-9 to TRBJ1-4; 7 positions match TRBD1. Trimming at V came to 4 bases and at J to 3 bases, leaving 5 bases not matched to a gene. CDR1 is SEHNR and CDR2 is FQNEAQ in the germline V gene (reference sequence). This CDR3 spans 15 amino acids. The CDR3 DNA reads as TGTGCCAGCAGCTCGCGACAGGGATCTAATGAAAAACTGTTTTTT. This sequence encodes CASSSRQGSNEKLFF.

This clonotype was counted a few times. This rearrangement joins TRBV11-2 to TRBJ2-5; tentatively, D is TRBD2 (6 bases). This CDR3 is built from 15 residues. CDR1 is SGHAT and CDR2 is FQNNGV in the germline V gene. V lost 1 base to trimming and J lost 6 bases, with 15 bases between them. The CDR3 spells CASSLVSGVVKTQYF. Here the CDR3 DNA reads TGTGCCAGCAGCTTAGTATCGGGAGTGGTGAAGACCCAGTACTTC.

This clonotype was found many times. The chain recombines TRBV6-5 with TRBJ2-6; D is uncertain. The CDR3 sequence is 18 residues long. Germline V gene sequence: CDR1 MNHEY, CDR2 SVGAGI. Trimming removed 0 bases from V and 0 bases from J, with 12 bases in between. CDR3 amino acids: CASSYSKVYGSGANVLTF. The CDR3 region has the DNA TGTGCCAGCAGTTACTCGAAGGTCTACGGCTCTGGGGCCAACGTCCTGACTTTC.

The J gene is TRBJ2-1, the V gene TRBV5-1, with D tentatively TRBD1 (7 bases). CDR3 length: 15 residues. Germline V gene sequence: CDR1 SGHRS, CDR2 YFSETQ. Trimming removed 4 bases at V and 2 bases at J, with 13 bases between. The CDR3 loop is CASSAQGGAYNEQFF. The CDR3, as DNA: TGCGCCAGCAGCGCCCAGGGGGGAGCCTACAATGAGCAGTTCTTC.

As regards this clonotype: Compared with germline, one end of the junction differs, possibly owing to a read error. The chain couples TRBV20-1 to TRBJ2-1, with TRBD2 matching over 12 bases. The CDR3 extends over 17 amino acids. CDR1 and CDR2 from the germline V gene are DFQATT and SNEGSKA (reference sequence). The CDR3 region has the DNA TGCTGTGCTAGGGGGGCTAGCGGGAGGGAAAACTACAATGAGCAGTTCTTC. Protein: CCARGASGRENYNEQFF.

The CDR3 DNA is TGCGCCAGCAGCTTGAAGGGGGACTATGGCTACACCTTC. This sequence encodes CASSLKGDYGYTF. V is TRBV5-1 and J is TRBJ1-2, with D possibly TRBD1 on 6 matching bases. CDR1 and CDR2 from the germline V gene are SGHRS and YFSETQ. V was cut by 1 base and J by 3 bases, with 7 bases left in between. The CDR3 contains 13 residues. Complete variable domain (other parts from reference TRBV5-1 and TRBJ1-2): KAGVTQTPRYLIKTRGQQVTLSCSPISGHRSVSWYQQTPGQGLQFLFEYFSETQRNKGNFPGRFSGRQFSNSRSEMNVSTLELGDSALYLCASSLKGDYGYTFGSGTRLTVV.

The chain is built from TRBV10-3 and TRBJ1-1; 9 bases are a match to TRBD1. V shed 6 bases, J shed 1 base, and the junction held 6 bases outside the gene matches. This CDR3 contains 15 residues. CDR1 and CDR2 from the germline V gene are ENHRY and SYGVKD. CDR3 protein: CAISTQGAQNTEAFF. The CDR3 DNA reads TGTGCCATCAGCACACAGGGGGCGCAGAACACTGAAGCTTTCTTT.

V gene TRBV6-5 combines with J gene TRBJ2-7, with 7 bases fitting TRBD1. Germline trimming cut 2 bases from V and 6 bases from J; bases unmatched to any gene: 10. CDR3 length equals 15 residues. Germline CDR1 is MNHEY and CDR2 is SVGAGI. CDR3: CASSYETGSLGEQYF. The CDR3 DNA reads TGTGCCAGCAGTTACGAGACAGGGAGCTTGGGCGAGCAGTACTTC.

The rearrangement uses TRBV5-1 and TRBJ2-1; no definite D call. The CDR3 extends over 15 amino acids. Trimming removed 4 bases from V and 0 bases from J, with 11 bases in between. The germline CDR1 and CDR2 sequences are SGHRS and YFSETQ. CDR3 nucleotides: TGCGCCAGCAGCCCGAATCCCAGCTCCTACAATGAGCAGTTCTTC. Translation: CASSPNPSSYNEQFF.

CDR3 residues: CASSEWNRDYGYTF. For the CDR3, the DNA is TGTGCCAGCAGTGAATGGAACAGGGACTATGGCTACACCTTC. The V and J genes are TRBV25-1 and TRBJ1-2; a weak D match, TRBD1 (6 bases). Germline V gene lookup returns CDR1 MGHDK and CDR2 SYGVNS. V shed 1 base and J shed 3 bases, with 9 bases lying between them. CDR3 length equals 14 residues.

In this sample, this clonotype turned up many times. The CDR3 is CASSSHFLDSGRDTQYF. The CDR3, as DNA: TGCGCCAGCAGCTCGCATTTTCTAGACTCGGGGCGGGATACGCAGTATTTT. The chain couples TRBV5-1 to TRBJ2-3; D possibly matches TRBD1 or TRBD2 (5 bases each). The CDR3 runs to 17 residues. V lost 3 bases and J lost 6, with 23 bases in between. Germline lookup yields CDR1 SGHRS and CDR2 YFSETQ.

V gene TRBV28 combines with J gene TRBJ1-1, with D possibly being TRBD1 (5 bases). The CDR3 sequence is 14 residues long. Germline CDR1 is MDHEN and CDR2 is SYDVKM. Trimming pared 8 bases from V and 0 bases from J, leaving 13 bases between. CDR3: CASQPGTLNTEAFF. The CDR3 DNA is TGTGCCAGCCAACCCGGGACCCTGAACACTGAAGCTTTCTTT.

The chain carries TRBV9 and TRBJ2-2; D uncertain. Germline-derived CDR1 and CDR2 are SGDLS and YYNGEE. CDR3 length: 12 amino acids. V was shortened by 0 bases and J by 9 bases, with 6 bases between the two germline ends. The CDR3 loop is CASSVAGRELFF. For the CDR3, the DNA is TGTGCCAGCAGCGTAGCTGGCAGGGAGCTGTTTTTT.

The chain carries TRBV10-3 and TRBJ2-4; tentative D call: TRBD1 (5 bases). CDR3 length equals 15 residues. CDR1 and CDR2 (germline): ENHRY, SYGVKD. The germline V and J ends were trimmed by 0 bases and 5 bases, with 11 bases remaining between them. CDR3 region: CAISESPGPQNIQYF. For the CDR3, the DNA is TGTGCCATCAGTGAGTCTCCAGGGCCCCAAAACATTCAGTACTTC.

The chain has TRBV5-1 and TRBJ2-5; a weak D match, TRBD2 (7 bases). Germline CDR1 reads SGHRS; CDR2 reads YFSETQ. Trimming removed 0 bases at V and 5 bases at J, with 14 bases between. The CDR3 has 15 residues. CDR3 DNA sequence: TGCGCCAGCAGCTTGGCCGCGGGGGCAGGGGAGACCCAGTACTTC. Translated: CASSLAAGAGETQYF.

At least ten counts were recorded for this clonotype. The chain recombines TRBV20-1 with TRBJ2-7; D might be TRBD1 (5 bases). Germline values: CDR1 DFQATT, CDR2 SNEGSKA (reference sequence). There are 12 residues in the CDR3. The CDR3 spells CRPDIGAYEQYF. CDR3 DNA sequence: TGCAGGCCGGACATTGGGGCCTACGAGCAGTACTTC.

This clonotype came up once. The gene calls are TRBV5-1 and TRBJ2-7; 8 positions match TRBD1. The ends lost 3 bases at V and 3 bases at J; junction bases unmatched: 8. Germline CDR1 is SGHRS and CDR2 is YFSETQ. The CDR3 runs 15 residues. The CDR3 region is CASSSGTGYNYEQYF. CDR3 sequence (DNA): TGCGCCAGCAGCTCAGGGACAGGATATAACTACGAGCAGTACTTC. The full variable domain, with the rest looked up from reference TRBV5-1 and TRBJ2-7, is KAGVTQTPRYLIKTRGQQVTLSCSPISGHRSVSWYQQTPGQGLQFLFEYFSETQRNKGNFPGRFSGRQFSNSRSEMNVSTLELGDSALYLCASSSGTGYNYEQYFGPGTRLTVT.

CDR3 DNA: TGTGCCAGCAGTCCGGGCGTACCCTACAATGAGCAGTTCTTC. This codes for CASSPGVPYNEQFF. V usage is TRBV12-3 or TRBV12-4 and J usage is TRBJ2-1; unclear D gene. V lost 5 bases and J 2 bases, leaving 10 bases between the germline ends. The CDR3 consists of 14 residues.

This chain joins TRBV29-1 and TRBJ2-1; a possible D gene is TRBD2 (5 bases). Germline values: CDR1 SQVTM, CDR2 ANQGSEA. CDR3 length: 13 residues. V was cut by 4 bases and J by 1 base, with 8 bases left in between. Written as DNA, the CDR3 is TGCAGCGTTGTGGGCGGGTCCTACAATGAGCAGTTCTTC. Its translation: CSVVGGSYNEQFF.

This clonotype was found once. The genes are TRBV20-1 and TRBJ2-3, with D perhaps assigned TRBD1 or TRBD2 (5 bases each). The CDR3 consists of 15 residues. Germline V CDR1 and CDR2: DFQATT, SNEGSKA (reference sequence). Deletions cut 3 bases from V and 2 bases from J, with 15 bases between. CDR3 region: CSARRGAENTDTQYF. The CDR3 coding sequence is TGCAGTGCTAGGAGGGGTGCCGAGAACACAGATACGCAGTATTTT.

The chain uses TRBV25-1 and TRBJ2-1, with D possibly being TRBD1 or TRBD2 (5 bases each). The CDR3 consists of 15 residues. Trimming removed 2 bases at V and 1 base at J, with 9 bases between. Germline CDR1 MGHDK, CDR2 SYGVNS. The CDR3 is CASSEAGGSYNEQFF. The CDR3 region has the DNA TGTGCCAGCAGTGAAGCTGGGGGTTCCTACAATGAGCAGTTCTTC. The full variable domain, with the rest looked up from reference TRBV25-1 and TRBJ2-1, is EADIYQTPRYLVIGTGKKITLECSQTMGHDKMYWYQQDPGMELHLIHYSYGVNSTEKGDLSSESTVSRIRTEHFPLTLESARPSHTSQYLCASSEAGGSYNEQFFGPGTRLTVL.

This clonotype was observed a few times. This rearrangement joins TRBV6-1 to TRBJ1-1; D perhaps matches TRBD1 (6 bases). V lost 9 bases and J lost 4, with 15 bases in between. Germline-derived CDR1 and CDR2 are MNHNS and SASEGT. The CDR3 consists of 13 residues. The CDR3 loop is CASLSQGTTEAFF. The CDR3 nucleotides read TGTGCCAGTCTATCACAGGGAACCACTGAAGCTTTCTTT.

The CDR3 loop is CASSYGQLAGFYEQYF. The DNA of the CDR3 is TGTGCCAGCAGTTACGGGCAACTAGCGGGGTTCTACGAGCAGTACTTC. The chain is built from TRBV6-5 and TRBJ2-7; the match to TRBD2 covers 10 bases. Germline V gene lookup returns CDR1 MNHEY and CDR2 SVGAGI. J gave up 3 bases and V 2 bases, and 7 bases lay outside the gene matches. The CDR3 consists of 16 residues.

The V gene is TRBV20-1, the J gene TRBJ1-5; unclear D gene. Germline V gene lookup returns CDR1 DFQATT and CDR2 SNEGSKA (reference sequence). The CDR3 extends over 13 amino acids. V lost 3 bases and J lost 0, with 6 bases in between. DNA of the CDR3: TGCAGTGCTAGTTTTTATAGCAATCAGCCCCAGCATTTT. It specifies CSASFYSNQPQHF.

This clonotype was recorded many times. The V call is TRBV12-3 or TRBV12-4, the J call TRBJ2-7; D uncertain. The V and J ends lost 5 bases and 6 bases respectively, with 14 bases between them. The CDR3 length is 13 residues. The CDR3 spells CASSLKVLAEQYF. CDR3 bases: TGTGCCAGCAGTCTGAAGGTTCTGGCCGAGCAGTACTTC.